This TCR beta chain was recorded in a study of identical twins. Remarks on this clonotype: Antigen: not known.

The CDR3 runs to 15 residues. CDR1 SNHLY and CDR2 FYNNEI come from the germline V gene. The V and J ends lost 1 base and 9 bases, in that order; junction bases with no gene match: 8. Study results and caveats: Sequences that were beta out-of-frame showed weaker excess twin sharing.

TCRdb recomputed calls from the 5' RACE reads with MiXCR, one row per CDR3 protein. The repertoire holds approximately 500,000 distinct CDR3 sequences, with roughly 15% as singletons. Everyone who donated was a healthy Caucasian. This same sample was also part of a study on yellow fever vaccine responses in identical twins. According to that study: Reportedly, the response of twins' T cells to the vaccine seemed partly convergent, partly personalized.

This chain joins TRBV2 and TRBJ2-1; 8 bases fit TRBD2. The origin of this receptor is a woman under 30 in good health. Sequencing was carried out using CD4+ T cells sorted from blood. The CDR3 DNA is TGTGCCAGCAGTGAAGAAGGACTAGCTTTTGGTGAGCAGTTCTTC. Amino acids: CASSEEGLAFGEQFF. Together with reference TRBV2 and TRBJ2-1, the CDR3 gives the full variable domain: EPEVTQTPSHQVTQMGQEVILRCVPISNHLYFYWYRQILGQKVEFLVSFYNNEISEKSEIFDDQFSVERPDGSNFTLKIRSTKLEDSAMYFCASSEEGLAFGEQFFGPGTRLTVL.